Sequencing of this T cell receptor (beta chain) was carried out in a study of neoadjuvant nivolumab and ipilimumab in lung cancer. Points from the study as a whole: Resected-tumor TCR richness correlated positively with pretherapy blood richness. From pretherapy to surgery, tumor richness and clonality rose with dual therapy. Only a small number of samples underwent TCR sequencing. TCR richness and clonality were higher in tumors than adjacent uninvolved lung.

Clones were read by immunoSEQ multiplex PCR, and TCRdb kept only the in-frame ones, dropping some. The sample lists some 30,000 clones, 90% occurring once. As concerns this clone: The antigen remains unidentified.

The receptor's source is an adult with non-small cell lung cancer. The specimen comprised peripheral blood, sampled after neoadjuvant nivolumab, alone or with ipilimumab, at or shortly before surgery.

Here the CDR3 reads CASSAGGPTEANVLTF. In nucleotides, the CDR3 is TGTGCCAGCAGTGCGGGGGGCCCCACAGAGGCCAACGTCCTGACTTTC. The chain recombines TRBV6-4 with TRBJ2-6; weak D call: TRBD2 (7 bases). CDR1 and CDR2 from the germline V gene are MRHNA and SNTAGT. V lost 4 bases and J 6 bases, leaving 16 bases between the germline ends. The CDR3 is 16 residues long.